These 18 T cell receptor beta chains originate from one sample sequenced in a study of Ad26.COV2.S vaccination and SARS-CoV-2 variants. The protocol was immunoSEQ multiplex PCR, while the TCRdb copy is restricted to in-frame clones and leaves out a portion. There are about 680,000 clones in the sample; around 92% occur only once, and approximately 1.5% lies in the top ten. Documented treatment: about 20 received Ad26.COV2.S at low or high dose, single or two shots; roughly five received placebo; per-sample allocation not given. Sampling was done on day 63 after the first vaccine or placebo injection. The sequencing here drew on peripheral blood, taken in a trial of Ad26.COV2.S vaccine versus placebo. The origin of the receptors is a person aged 18-65 years who received the Ad26.COV2.S COVID-19 vaccine or a placebo.

This sequence joins TRBV6-2 or TRBV6-3 and TRBJ2-7; a possible D gene is TRBD1 (5 bases). Per the germline V gene, CDR1 is MNHEY and CDR2 is SVGEGT. The CDR3 is made up of 12 amino acids. V was cut by 4 bases and J by 3 bases, with 7 bases left in between. CDR3 DNA: TGTGCCAGCAGTTGGGGCGGCTACGAGCAGTACTTC. Translating it yields CASSWGGYEQYF.

The rearrangement links TRBV19 to TRBJ2-7; 8 bases line up with TRBD1. CDR1 and CDR2 (germline): LNHDA, SQIVND (reference sequence). This CDR3 has 15 residues. The V segment lost 4 bases and the J segment 2 bases; nucleotides outside the gene matches: 7. Written as DNA, the CDR3 is TGTGCCAGTAGTAACAGACAGGGGATCGCCTACGAGCAGTACTTC. Protein product: CASSNRQGIAYEQYF.

V usage is TRBV20-1 and J usage is TRBJ1-6, with TRBD1 identical over 8 bases. V shed 3 bases and J 6 bases; nucleotides not matched to a gene: 7. Germline V lookup: CDR1 DFQATT, CDR2 SNEGSKA (reference sequence). This CDR3 is 15 amino acids long. The CDR3 region is CSASPMGQVNSPLHF. The CDR3 bases are TGCAGTGCTAGTCCGATGGGACAGGTTAATTCACCCCTCCACTTT.

In this sample, this clone turned up once. J is TRBJ2-6 and V is TRBV19, with a weak D call TRBD2 (6 bases). V gave up 1 base and J gave up 3 bases, with 10 bases separating them. The CDR3 loop spans 16 amino acids. Germline V gene data show CDR1 as LNHDA and CDR2 as SQIVND (reference sequence). The CDR3 loop reads CASSIGGVGGANVLTF. CDR3 nucleotide sequence: TGTGCCAGTAGTATAGGGGGGGTCGGTGGGGCCAACGTCCTGACTTTC.

This clone was picked up one time. The rearrangement links TRBV18 to TRBJ2-3; TRBD2 matches at 9 bases. V lost 3 bases and J lost 1; bases outside the gene matches: 5. The CDR3 runs to 16 residues. Germline V gene lookup returns CDR1 KGHSH and CDR2 LQKENI. The chain's CDR3 is CASSPLAGVGTDTQYF. The CDR3 DNA reads TGTGCCAGCTCACCGTTAGCGGGAGTCGGCACAGATACGCAGTATTTT.

The chain has TRBV7-9 and TRBJ1-3; TRBD1 is a possible D gene (6 bases). This CDR3 spans 14 amino acids. Germline V CDR1 and CDR2: SEHNR, FQNEAQ (reference sequence). Trimming took 4 bases from V and 2 from J, leaving 9 bases between them. CDR3 in DNA: TGTGCCAGCAGCTCCAACAGGGCTGGAAACACCATATATTTT. Translated, it gives CASSSNRAGNTIYF.

J is TRBJ2-5 and V is TRBV11-2; 9 bases align to TRBD2. The CDR3 covers 16 residues. The V gene end was trimmed by 1 base and the J gene end by 5 bases; junction bases not matched to a gene: 8. Germline values: CDR1 SGHAT, CDR2 FQNNGV. CDR3: CASSLVFSGRGETQYF. The CDR3 DNA reads as TGTGCCAGCAGCTTAGTTTTTAGCGGGAGAGGGGAGACCCAGTACTTC.

The V gene is TRBV27, the J gene TRBJ1-2, with D hard to call. The length of the CDR3 is 14 residues. Looked up from germline, CDR1 is MNHEY and CDR2 is SMNVEV (reference sequence). With 5 bases removed from V and 4 bases from J, the gap between germline ends came to 14 bases. As DNA, the CDR3 is TGTGCCAGCAGTCCCCCACCCCCCCTCTATGGCTACACCTTC. It encodes CASSPPPPLYGYTF.

The rearrangement uses TRBV11-2 and TRBJ1-1; D possibly corresponds to TRBD1 (6 bases). V was trimmed by 0 bases and J by 11 bases, leaving 19 bases between them. CDR1 and CDR2 from the germline V gene are SGHAT and FQNNGV. This CDR3 spans 15 amino acids. The CDR3 nucleotides read TGTGCCAGCAGCTTAGATGGGGGTTTGGGGGCGCGGGCTTTCTTT. It is translated as CASSLDGGLGARAFF.

The chain uses TRBV18 and TRBJ2-7; 8 nucleotides agree with TRBD1. The germline gives CDR1 KGHSH, CDR2 LQKENI. The CDR3 contains 14 residues. V dropped 3 bases and J dropped 6; count of bases not matched to a gene: 7. CDR3 loop: CASSPRGQAREQYF. The DNA for the CDR3 is TGTGCCAGCTCACCGCGGGGACAGGCACGCGAGCAGTACTTC.

CDR3 sequence reads: CASSIPGGHEQFF. The CDR3, as DNA: TGTGCCAGTAGTATACCAGGGGGCCATGAGCAGTTCTTC. This chain links TRBV19 with TRBJ2-1; 8 bases match TRBD1. This CDR3 is 13 amino acids long. CDR1 is LNHDA, CDR2 SQIVND, per germline (reference sequence). With 2 bases clipped from V and 8 bases from J, the junction kept 2 bases outside the gene matches.

The CDR3, as DNA: TGTGCCAGCAGCAACAGGGACTACAAGAACACTGAAGCTTTCTTT. This sequence encodes CASSNRDYKNTEAFF. This chain links TRBV21-1 with TRBJ1-1. TRBV21-1 is listed as a pseudogene. CDR3 length: 15 residues.

The rearrangement uses TRBV30 and TRBJ1-1; a weak D match, TRBD1 (5 bases). The CDR3 runs to 12 residues. The V gene lost 5 bases and the J gene lost 9 bases, with 16 bases spanning the gap. Germline values: CDR1 GTSNPN, CDR2 SVGIG (reference sequence). The CDR3 region is CAWGAGGAQAFF. DNA of the CDR3: TGTGCCTGGGGGGCGGGCGGGGCGCAAGCTTTCTTT.

A few counts support this clone. V and J are TRBV30 and TRBJ2-7; 10 bases align to TRBD2. V shed 0 bases and J 6 bases; nucleotides not matched to a gene: 14. CDR1 GTSNPN and CDR2 SVGIG come from the germline V gene (reference sequence). The CDR3 is made up of 17 amino acids. CDR3 loop: CAWSVRKTSGWKSEQYF. CDR3 nucleotides: TGTGCCTGGAGTGTACGGAAGACTAGCGGGTGGAAAAGCGAGCAGTACTTC.

This sequence joins TRBV5-1 and TRBJ2-5; 8 bases fit TRBD2. The V gene end was trimmed by 0 bases and the J gene end by 0 bases; junction bases not matched to a gene: 7. From germline, CDR1 is SGHRS and CDR2 YFSETQ. The CDR3 is 17 residues long. CDR3 loop: CASSLGILAVYQETQYF. The CDR3 DNA reads as TGCGCCAGCAGCTTGGGTATACTAGCGGTGTACCAAGAGACCCAGTACTTC.

J is TRBJ1-5 and V is TRBV6-2 or TRBV6-3; tentative D call: TRBD1 (5 bases). From germline, CDR1 is MNHEY and CDR2 SVGEGT. The V end lost 5 bases, the J end lost 6 bases, and 17 bases lay between the germline ends. This CDR3 contains 15 residues. CDR3 in amino acids: CASSAPGGVGQPQHF. The CDR3 nucleotides are TGTGCCAGCAGTGCACCGGGGGGGGTCGGTCAGCCCCAGCATTTT.

The chain has TRBV12-3 or TRBV12-4 and TRBJ2-1; D not certain. V was clipped by 6 bases and J by 3 bases, with 6 bases between them. The CDR3 consists of 12 residues. CDR3 nucleotide sequence: TGTGCCAGCAGCCTCAGCTACAATGAGCAGTTCTTC. It specifies CASSLSYNEQFF.

The chain is built from TRBV28 and TRBJ2-4; 8 bases map to TRBD2. The CDR3 contains 15 residues. CDR1 and CDR2 from the germline V gene are MDHEN and SYDVKM. Trimming took 6 bases from V and 4 from J; bases not matched to a gene: 8. The CDR3 DNA reads TGTGCCAGCAGCCGGCCGGGGGGGCCGAAAAACATTCAGTACTTC. Protein sequence: CASSRPGGPKNIQYF.